The present T cell receptor beta chain was sequenced within a study of type 1 regulatory T cells. In the study overall: T-allo10 is an in vitro-generated, Tr1-enriched CD4 T cell product specific for alloantigen.

Via MiXCR, TCRdb re-called the reads, giving one row per CDR3 protein. The sample yields more than 20,000 distinct CDR3 sequences, over 60% seen once. Trimming removed 3 bases at V and 0 bases at J, with 14 bases between. The CDR3 contains 16 residues. The germline gives CDR1 KGHSH, CDR2 LQKENI. A note on this clonotype: Antigen: not known.

The graft donor-derived T-allo10 cells reportedly recognize host alloantigens, are anergic, and suppress alloantigen-specifically. This receptor was taken from a human donor in good health. The V call is TRBV18, the J call TRBJ1-1, with D perhaps matching TRBD1 (6 bases). Input material: cultured T cells, either the whole culture or a sorted T cell fraction (not recorded which). The subset is: Tr1-enriched cell product generated in vitro against host alloantigens. CDR3 sequence (DNA): TGTGCCAGCTCACCGAGGGGGGCGCGGGTGAACACTGAAGCTTTCTTT. Its translation: CASSPRGARVNTEAFF.